These 30 T cell receptor beta chains came from one sample sequenced in a study of blood T cells in healthy people across ages (dated by TCRdb to between 2015 and 2017). Library preparation used 5' RACE. The sample was run on an Illumina HiSeq 2500. A second roughly 6 to 12 cycle PCR used a sample-barcoded 5' primer and a J-beta primer mix. TCRdb redid the processing of the public reads, applying fastp at Q25 and MiXCR, and retained in-frame beta chains. Rows are unified per CDR3 protein, each entry keeping the most common DNA and genes. The table for this sample lists approximately 780,000 distinct CDR3 sequences; roughly 24% of them were counted only once. The ten largest clones represent around 2.9% of the sample. These data were likewise used in another study, on T cells of mothers and their children.

Material: blood. These receptor sequences come from a boy younger than 18 in good health.

This rearrangement joins TRBV18 to TRBJ2-1; 9 bases are a match to TRBD2. The V segment lost 2 bases and the J segment 4 bases; nucleotides outside the gene matches: 6. The CDR3 contains 16 residues. Germline values: CDR1 KGHSH, CDR2 LQKENI. The CDR3 loop is CASSPASSGDYNEQFF. Written as DNA, the CDR3 is TGTGCCAGCTCACCAGCCTCTAGCGGGGATTACAATGAGCAGTTCTTC.

The gene calls are TRBV5-1 and TRBJ2-1, with 11 bases matching TRBD2. The CDR3 spans 16 residues. From germline, CDR1 is SGHRS and CDR2 YFSETQ. The ends lost 4 bases at V and 4 bases at J; junction bases unmatched: 7. The CDR3 coding sequence is TGCGCCAGCAGCGGGCTAGCGGGAGGTGTGTACAATGAGCAGTTCTTC. Its protein product is CASSGLAGGVYNEQFF.

The CDR3, as DNA: TGCAGCGTTGAAGGGGGGCCCTACGAGCAGTACTTC. Translation gives CSVEGGPYEQYF. The J gene is TRBJ2-5, the V gene TRBV29-1, with D possibly matching TRBD1 (6 bases). The J call may be in error: the DNA end matches TRBJ2-7 better. Germline V lookup: CDR1 SQVTM, CDR2 ANQGSEA. The length of the CDR3 is 12 residues.

The V and J genes are TRBV4-1 and TRBJ2-1, with a tentative D call TRBD2 (6 bases). There are 17 residues in the CDR3. Trimming pared 1 base from V and 5 bases from J, leaving 18 bases between. The V gene's germline CDR1 is MGHRA and CDR2 YSYEKL. The CDR3 spells CASSQVGWERANNEQFF. The CDR3 nucleotides read TGCGCCAGCAGCCAAGTGGGGTGGGAGCGGGCAAACAATGAGCAGTTCTTC.

This chain uses TRBV5-1 with TRBJ1-3; D is possibly TRBD1 (5 bases). CDR3 length equals 16 residues. Germline values: CDR1 SGHRS, CDR2 YFSETQ. Between the trimmed V and J ends, which lost 0 bases and 4 bases, there was a span of 14 bases. The CDR3 reads CASSLGLRDSGNTIYF. The CDR3, as DNA: TGCGCCAGCAGCTTGGGCTTGAGGGACTCCGGAAACACCATATATTTT.

In this sample, this clonotype turned up a few times. The rearrangement links TRBV20-1 to TRBJ2-1, with D perhaps given as TRBD1 or TRBD2 (5 bases each). The J call may not be correct, given that the DNA end is closer to TRBJ2-7. CDR3 length: 15 residues. The germline V gene has CDR1 DFQATT and CDR2 SNEGSKA (reference sequence). DNA for the CDR3: TGCAGTGCTAGGTTGGGGACCCCCAGCTCCTACGAGCAGTACTTC. It specifies CSARLGTPSSYEQYF.

Only a few counts were recorded for this clonotype. V gene TRBV5-1 combines with J gene TRBJ2-3, with D perhaps matching TRBD2 (5 bases). The CDR3 consists of 15 residues. Deletions cut 0 bases from V and 2 bases from J, with 10 bases between. Germline V gene sequence: CDR1 SGHRS, CDR2 YFSETQ. CDR3 region: CASSLGGYPTDTQYF. The CDR3, as DNA: TGCGCCAGCAGCTTGGGCGGGTACCCCACAGATACGCAGTATTTT.

In this sample, this clonotype turned up many times. The gene calls are TRBV5-5 and TRBJ2-1; TRBD1 or TRBD2 may be the D gene (5 bases each). V was pared by 0 bases and J by 5 bases, with 12 bases between. This CDR3 is built from 15 residues. Germline assignment: CDR1 SGHKS and CDR2 YYEKEE (reference sequence). DNA of the CDR3: TGTGCCAGCAGCTTGGAAGGGTTGGGGGACAATGAGCAGTTCTTC. This translates into CASSLEGLGDNEQFF.

The sample holds a few counts of this clonotype. The V call is TRBV7-9, the J call TRBJ2-7; 8 bases agree with TRBD2. This CDR3 region has 16 residues. Germline V gene sequence: CDR1 SEHNR, CDR2 FQNEAQ (reference sequence). Germline trimming cut 4 bases from V and 0 bases from J; bases unmatched to any gene: 8. CDR3 coding DNA: TGTGCCAGCAGCTCCGAGTGGCGGGGGGACTCCTACGAGCAGTACTTC. It specifies CASSSEWRGDSYEQYF. The full variable domain, completed using reference TRBV7-9 and TRBJ2-7, is DTGVSQNPRHKITKRGQNVTFRCDPISEHNRLYWYRQTLGQGPEFLTYFQNEAQLEKSRLLSDRFSAERPKGSFSTLEIQRTEQGDSAMYLCASSSEWRGDSYEQYFGPGTRLTVT.

The chain combines TRBV20-1 with TRBJ2-2; the D is unclear. The length of the CDR3 is 12 residues. The ends were cut back, 6 bases at V and 4 bases at J, with 9 bases in the middle. CDR1 and CDR2 (germline): DFQATT, SNEGSKA (reference sequence). CDR3 sequence (DNA): TGCAGTGCCGTGACGGGCACCGGGGAGCTGTTTTTT. It yields the protein CSAVTGTGELFF.

This clonotype has more than one count but fewer than ten. The chain joins TRBV12-3 or TRBV12-4 to TRBJ2-7; D ambiguous. Trimming removed 8 bases from V and 4 bases from J, with 9 bases in between. The CDR3 consists of 11 residues. The CDR3 DNA is TGTGCCAGCGGCAATCAGTACGAGCAGTACTTC. This encodes CASGNQYEQYF.

In regard to this clonotype: A junction boundary mismatches the germline segment, possibly from a read error. V and J are TRBV4-1 and TRBJ1-5, with D unclear. The CDR3 loop spans 14 amino acids. Germline V CDR1 and CDR2: MGHRA, YSYEKL. This chain's CDR3 is CASSRLHSSQPQHF. The DNA for the CDR3 is TGCGCCAGCAGCCGATTACATAGCAGTCAGCCCCAGCATTTT.

The chain carries TRBV7-2 and TRBJ2-4; D tentatively reads TRBD1 or TRBD2 (5 bases each). V lost 1 base and J 2 bases, leaving 15 bases between the germline ends. From germline, CDR1 is SGHTA and CDR2 FQGNSA. The length of the CDR3 is 17 residues. CDR3 protein: CASSLDRGPISKNIQYF. In nucleotides, the CDR3 is TGTGCCAGCAGCTTAGACCGGGGCCCCATATCCAAAAACATTCAGTACTTC. Complete variable domain (other parts from reference TRBV7-2 and TRBJ2-4): GAGVSQSPSNKVTEKGKDVELRCDPISGHTALYWYRQSLGQGLEFLIYFQGNSAPDKSGLPSDRFSAERTGGSVSTLTIQRTQQEDSAVYLCASSLDRGPISKNIQYFGAGTRLSVL.

The rearrangement joins TRBV2 to TRBJ1-6; 7 bases match TRBD1. Germline V gives CDR1 SNHLY, CDR2 FYNNEI. CDR3 length equals 14 residues. J lost 10 bases, V lost 2 bases, and 5 bases had no gene match. DNA of the CDR3: TGTGCCAGCAGTGAATTCAGGGGGGGGTCACCCCTCCACTTT. It specifies CASSEFRGGSPLHF.

The V gene is TRBV20-1, the J gene TRBJ2-1; D remains unclear. V dropped 6 bases and J dropped 5 bases, with 11 bases sitting between them. This CDR3 is built from 12 residues. Germline CDR1 DFQATT, CDR2 SNEGSKA (reference sequence). The CDR3 bases are TGCAGTGCCACTCCTAGAGACAATGAGCAGTTCTTC. It encodes CSATPRDNEQFF.

The chain has TRBV6-5 and TRBJ1-1; no definite D call. The germline V gene has CDR1 MNHEY and CDR2 SVGAGI. V lost 8 bases and J 3 bases, leaving 7 bases between the germline ends. The CDR3 has 11 residues. The CDR3 nucleotides read TGTGCCAGCGGGAGGGACACTGAAGCTTTCTTT. Protein product: CASGRDTEAFF.

J is TRBJ1-3 and V is TRBV18; 7 nucleotides line up with TRBD1. J lost 2 bases, V lost 2 bases, and 3 bases had no gene match. Germline loops: CDR1 KGHSH, CDR2 LQKENI. The CDR3 is 15 amino acids. The CDR3 DNA follows: TGTGCCAGCTCACCAGACAGGGCTCCTGGAAACACCATATATTTT. Translation: CASSPDRAPGNTIYF.

This clonotype occurred a few times. This chain uses TRBV6-5 with TRBJ1-4; no definite D call. With 6 bases removed from V and 3 bases from J, the gap between germline ends came to 5 bases. CDR3 length equals 12 residues. From germline, CDR1 is MNHEY and CDR2 SVGAGI. CDR3 protein: CASRQPNEKLFF. DNA for the CDR3: TGTGCCAGCAGACAGCCTAATGAAAAACTGTTTTTT.

In its sample, this clonotype was seen a few times. This chain connects TRBV6-2 or TRBV6-3 to TRBJ2-6; D ambiguous. V was trimmed by 1 base and J by 1 base, leaving 20 bases between them. CDR1 and CDR2 from the germline V gene are MNHEY and SVGEGT. The CDR3 totals 20 residues. The CDR3 protein is CASSYWPAALVVSGANVLTF. The CDR3 DNA reads TGTGCCAGCAGTTACTGGCCAGCTGCACTGGTAGTTTCTGGGGCCAACGTCCTGACTTTC.

The J gene is TRBJ1-2, the V gene TRBV3-1; D is unresolved. The CDR3 is made up of 13 amino acids. Trimming removed 0 bases from V and 5 bases from J, with 7 bases in between. Germline V lookup: CDR1 LGHDT, CDR2 YNNKEL (reference sequence). CDR3 sequence reads: CASSQDGPYGYTF. The CDR3 region has the DNA TGTGCCAGCAGCCAAGATGGCCCTTATGGCTACACCTTC.

The chain carries TRBV24-1 and TRBJ2-5, with 7 bases aligning to TRBD1. This CDR3 is built from 17 residues. CDR1 and CDR2 from the germline V gene are KGHDR and SFDVKD. The trim removed 5 bases at V and 4 bases at J, leaving 15 bases unmatched. The CDR3 sequence: CATSVRPITGVGETQYF. The CDR3 coding sequence is TGTGCCACCAGTGTCCGCCCAATTACAGGGGTTGGAGAGACCCAGTACTTC.

The gene calls are TRBV9 and TRBJ2-5; 7 nucleotides line up with TRBD1. The CDR3 is 15 amino acids. V lost 2 bases to trimming and J lost 5 bases; unmatched junction nucleotides: 9. Germline V gene sequence: CDR1 SGDLS, CDR2 YYNGEE. CDR3 nucleotides: TGTGCCAGCAGCGTCGGTTTAAGAGGGGGCGAGACCCAGTACTTC. As protein: CASSVGLRGGETQYF.

V is TRBV18 and J is TRBJ2-3; 7 nucleotides match TRBD2. The CDR3 loop spans 16 amino acids. CDR1 and CDR2 from the germline V gene are KGHSH and LQKENI. Trimming removed 2 bases from V and 3 bases from J; junction bases left unmatched: 8. CDR3 region: CASSPGGRSRTDTQYF. In DNA form, the CDR3 reads TGTGCCAGCTCACCAGGCGGGAGATCGAGAACAGATACGCAGTATTTT.

This clonotype was picked up a small number of times. J is TRBJ1-4 and V is TRBV12-3 or TRBV12-4; D remains ambiguous. This CDR3 has 13 amino acids. V was shortened by 8 bases and J by 0 bases, with 7 bases between the two germline ends. DNA of the CDR3: TGTGCCAGCGCCGCCGCAACTAATGAAAAACTGTTTTTT. Its translation is CASAAATNEKLFF.

As regards this clonotype: Germline is not matched at one junction end, which may reflect a read error. V usage is TRBV11-2 and J usage is TRBJ2-7; 11 positions agree with TRBD2. The CDR3 loop spans 15 amino acids. CDR1 is SGHAT and CDR2 is FQNNGV in the germline V gene. The CDR3 DNA reads TGTGCCAGCAGCCGGGCTAGCGGGGGGTCCTACCAGCAGTACTTC. It yields the protein CASSRASGGSYQQYF.

The rearrangement uses TRBV6-1 and TRBJ2-5; 10 nucleotides line up with TRBD2. Per germline, CDR1 MNHNS and CDR2 SASEGT. The J segment lost 8 bases and the V segment lost 5 bases, leaving 20 bases of the junction unmatched. This CDR3 has 18 residues. DNA of the CDR3: TGTGCCAGCAGTCCCCTGAGAAGAGCGGGGGGGTTCGGGGAAACCCAGTACTTC. It encodes CASSPLRRAGGFGETQYF.

In its sample, this clonotype was seen a few times. J is TRBJ2-7 and V is TRBV19, with 10 bases identical to TRBD2. The V gene's germline CDR1 is LNHDA and CDR2 SQIVND (reference sequence). The CDR3 is 15 amino acids. J was trimmed by 0 bases and V by 8 bases; bases with no gene match: 7. CDR3 nucleotide sequence: TGTGCCAGTGGCTCTAGCGGGGGCAACTCCTACGAGCAGTACTTC. It specifies CASGSSGGNSYEQYF.

The rearrangement links TRBV12-3 or TRBV12-4 to TRBJ2-5; TRBD2 aligns across 9 bases. The CDR3 contains 15 residues. V gave up 2 bases and J gave up 5 bases; unmatched junction bases: 6. CDR3: CASSLRLAGYETQYF. Written as DNA, the CDR3 is TGTGCCAGCAGTTTAAGGCTAGCGGGGTATGAGACCCAGTACTTC.

The chain combines TRBV2 with TRBJ2-3, with D tentatively TRBD1 (6 bases). The CDR3 loop spans 13 amino acids. Trimming pared 6 bases from V and 4 bases from J, leaving 11 bases between. Germline lookup yields CDR1 SNHLY and CDR2 FYNNEI. CDR3 sequence reads: CASRIGGADTQYF. CDR3 DNA: TGTGCCAGCAGAATTGGGGGCGCAGATACGCAGTATTTT. Using reference TRBV2 and TRBJ2-3 for the parts outside the CDR3, the full variable domain is EPEVTQTPSHQVTQMGQEVILRCVPISNHLYFYWYRQILGQKVEFLVSFYNNEISEKSEIFDDQFSVERPDGSNFTLKIRSTKLEDSAMYFCASRIGGADTQYFGPGTRLTVL.

The chain couples TRBV6-5 to TRBJ1-2, with TRBD1 matching 7 bases. Germline V CDR1 and CDR2: MNHEY, SVGAGI. The CDR3 has 15 residues. V dropped 5 bases and J dropped 4; count of bases not matched to a gene: 10. In nucleotides, the CDR3 is TGTGCCAGCAGTCGCGAGGGGGCAGGGGTCTATGGCTACACCTTC. It yields the protein CASSREGAGVYGYTF.